The rows below give T cell receptor beta chains drawn from one sample of a study of a mutant IDH1 vaccine in newly diagnosed glioma. Their antigens remain unidentified. Profiling relied on immunoSEQ multiplex PCR, and the TCRdb table lists in-frame clones only, not all of them. The sample contains 40,000 or so clones, about 76% of which appear only once. The material sequenced was PBMCs, taken from a glioma patient whose treatment included an IDH1 peptide vaccine. Receptors originate from a man in his forties or fifties with glioma. Each CDR3 is given with its conserved first and last residue. D genes are given only for firm matches. A clone size is listed for some rows: how often the clone was seen (once, few, many), or a class if it is expanded.

V gene: TRBV7-9
J gene: TRBJ2-1
D gene: TRBD1
clone size: -
CDR3 protein: CASSLGQGIVNEQFF
CDR3 DNA: TGTGCCAGCAGCTTAGGACAGGGGATAGTTAATGAGCAGTTCTTC

V gene: TRBV5-4
J gene: TRBJ2-2
D gene: TRBD1
clone size: -
CDR3 protein: CASSSWTGTLNTGELFF
CDR3 DNA: TGTGCCAGCAGCTCCTGGACAGGGACCCTGAACACCGGGGAGCTGTTTTTT

V gene: TRBV7-8
J gene: TRBJ1-2
D gene: -
clone size: -
CDR3 protein: CASNSDGSLNYGYTF
CDR3 DNA: TGTGCCAGCAACTCCGACGGCTCATTGAACTATGGCTACACCTTC

V gene: TRBV6-1
J gene: TRBJ1-5
D gene: -
clone size: -
CDR3 protein: CASKDGDQPQHF
CDR3 DNA: TGTGCCAGCAAGGACGGTGATCAGCCCCAGCATTTT

V gene: TRBV6-5
J gene: TRBJ2-1
D gene: -
clone size: -
CDR3 protein: CASSPLGPGREQFF
CDR3 DNA: TGTGCCAGCAGTCCGCTGGGACCGGGACGTGAGCAGTTCTTC

V gene: TRBV6-5
J gene: TRBJ1-1
D gene: -
clone size: -
CDR3 protein: CASSHGGRAEAFF
CDR3 DNA: TGTGCCAGCAGTCACGGGGGAAGGGCTGAAGCTTTCTTT

V gene: TRBV15
J gene: TRBJ1-1
D gene: -
clone size: -
CDR3 protein: CATSLGTGPGGTFF
CDR3 DNA: TGTGCCACCAGCCTAGGGACCGGGCCCGGGGGGACTTTCTTT

V gene: TRBV2
J gene: TRBJ2-1
D gene: -
clone size: medium-sized
CDR3 protein: CASSEAEGIEQFF
CDR3 DNA: TGTGCCAGCAGTGAAGCAGAAGGGATTGAGCAGTTCTTC

V gene: TRBV7-8
J gene: TRBJ1-6
D gene: -
clone size: -
CDR3 protein: CASSPRLQSSYNSPLHF
CDR3 DNA: TGTGCCAGCAGCCCACGGTTGCAAAGCTCCTATAATTCACCCCTCCACTTT

V gene: TRBV29-1
J gene: TRBJ2-2
D gene: -
clone size: -
CDR3 protein: CSGGEYGELFF
CDR3 DNA: TGCAGCGGGGGGGAATATGGGGAGCTGTTTTTT

V gene: TRBV30
J gene: TRBJ1-5
D gene: TRBD1
clone size: -
CDR3 protein: CAWRTGGFNQPQHF
CDR3 DNA: TGTGCCTGGAGGACAGGGGGCTTCAATCAGCCCCAGCATTTT

V gene: TRBV7-6
J gene: TRBJ2-2
D gene: -
clone size: -
CDR3 protein: CASSATWTGELFF
CDR3 DNA: TGTGCCAGCAGCGCCACTTGGACCGGGGAGCTGTTTTTT

V gene: TRBV18
J gene: TRBJ1-4
D gene: TRBD1
clone size: -
CDR3 protein: CASSTDRGEKLFF
CDR3 DNA: TGTGCCAGCTCAACAGACAGGGGTGAAAAACTGTTTTTT

V gene: TRBV14
J gene: TRBJ1-6
D gene: -
clone size: medium-sized
CDR3 protein: CASSQGGSYNSPLHF
CDR3 DNA: TGTGCCAGCAGCCAAGGGGGCTCCTATAATTCACCCCTCCACTTT

V gene: TRBV6-5
J gene: TRBJ1-3
D gene: TRBD1
clone size: -
CDR3 protein: CASRATGGSGNTIYF
CDR3 DNA: TGTGCCAGCAGAGCTACAGGGGGCTCTGGAAACACCATATATTTT

V gene: TRBV4-3
J gene: TRBJ2-7
D gene: -
clone size: -
CDR3 protein: CASSLNGGDEQYF
CDR3 DNA: TGCGCCAGCAGCCTGAACGGTGGGGACGAGCAGTACTTC

V gene: TRBV27
J gene: TRBJ2-7
D gene: -
clone size: few
CDR3 protein: CASSFSGSEQYF
CDR3 DNA: TGTGCCAGCAGTTTTTCAGGGTCGGAGCAGTACTTC

V gene: TRBV25-1
J gene: TRBJ2-3
D gene: -
clone size: -
CDR3 protein: CASSLGTSPQAQYF
CDR3 DNA: TGTGCCAGTTCCCTAGGGACTTCACCCCAGGCGCAGTATTTT

V gene: TRBV5-1
J gene: TRBJ1-2
D gene: -
clone size: once
CDR3 protein: CASSLSSGTNYGYTF
CDR3 DNA: TGCGCCAGCAGCTTATCGTCAGGGACGAACTATGGCTACACCTTC

V gene: TRBV27
J gene: TRBJ2-7
D gene: -
clone size: -
CDR3 protein: CASGPYEQYF
CDR3 DNA: TGTGCCAGCGGCCCCTACGAGCAGTACTTC

V gene: TRBV2
J gene: TRBJ1-1
D gene: TRBD1
clone size: -
CDR3 protein: CASRREGANTEAFF
CDR3 DNA: TGTGCCAGCAGGAGAGAGGGGGCGAACACTGAAGCTTTCTTT

V gene: TRBV19
J gene: TRBJ1-1
D gene: -
clone size: -
CDR3 protein: CASSSRSEAFF
CDR3 DNA: TGTGCCAGTAGTTCTCGGAGTGAAGCTTTCTTT

V gene: TRBV6-1
J gene: TRBJ1-1
D gene: TRBD1
clone size: -
CDR3 protein: CASSGRDRVATEAFF
CDR3 DNA: TGTGCCAGCAGTGGACGGGACAGGGTGGCGACTGAAGCTTTCTTT

V gene: TRBV7-7
J gene: TRBJ1-1
D gene: -
clone size: -
CDR3 protein: CASSFSKNTEAFF
CDR3 DNA: TGTGCTAGCAGTTTCTCTAAGAACACTGAAGCTTTCTTT

V gene: TRBV6-5
J gene: TRBJ1-2
D gene: -
clone size: once
CDR3 protein: CASRSGGSYGYTF
CDR3 DNA: TGTGCCAGCAGGTCGGGGGGTTCTTATGGCTACACCTTC

V gene: TRBV15
J gene: TRBJ2-7
D gene: -
clone size: -
CDR3 protein: CATSRERAVTYEQYF
CDR3 DNA: TGTGCCACCAGCAGAGAGAGGGCTGTAACCTACGAGCAGTACTTC

V gene: TRBV5-1
J gene: TRBJ2-7
D gene: -
clone size: -
CDR3 protein: CASSDRPSGEQYF
CDR3 DNA: TGCGCCAGCAGCGATAGACCAAGTGGCGAGCAGTACTTC

V gene: TRBV5-1
J gene: TRBJ1-1
D gene: TRBD1
clone size: -
CDR3 protein: CASSLEGTGVRTEAFF
CDR3 DNA: TGCGCCAGCAGCTTGGAAGGGACAGGCGTCCGCACTGAAGCTTTCTTT

V gene: TRBV7-9
J gene: TRBJ1-6
D gene: TRBD1
clone size: -
CDR3 protein: CASSSRQGGGRHNSPLHF
CDR3 DNA: TGTGCCAGCAGCTCCCGCCAGGGGGGGGGACGGCATAATTCACCCCTCCACTTT

V gene: TRBV18
J gene: TRBJ2-5
D gene: -
clone size: few
CDR3 protein: CASSRDRSIQETQYF
CDR3 DNA: TGTGCCAGCTCCCGGGACCGCAGTATCCAAGAGACCCAGTACTTC

V gene: TRBV7-9
J gene: TRBJ1-1
D gene: TRBD1
clone size: -
CDR3 protein: CASRPRTGGRTEAFF
CDR3 DNA: TGTGCCAGCAGGCCCCGGACAGGGGGACGAACTGAAGCTTTCTTT

V gene: TRBV2
J gene: TRBJ2-2
D gene: TRBD2
clone size: -
CDR3 protein: CASRTAMGLAVGELFF
CDR3 DNA: TGTGCCAGCAGAACTGCGATGGGACTAGCTGTCGGGGAGCTGTTTTTT

V gene: TRBV7-7
J gene: TRBJ2-5
D gene: -
clone size: -
CDR3 protein: CASSRALGETQYF
CDR3 DNA: TGTGCTAGCAGCCGTGCCCTGGGAGAGACCCAGTACTTC

V gene: TRBV29-1
J gene: TRBJ2-1
D gene: -
clone size: -
CDR3 protein: CSVRTVSSYNEQFF
CDR3 DNA: TGCAGCGTTCGGACGGTGAGCTCCTACAATGAGCAGTTCTTC

V gene: TRBV25-1
J gene: TRBJ2-5
D gene: -
clone size: -
CDR3 protein: CASSEYPRTDF
CDR3 DNA: TGTGCCAGCAGTGAATATCCCAGAACGGACTTC

V gene: TRBV7-9
J gene: TRBJ2-1
D gene: TRBD1
clone size: -
CDR3 protein: CASSLSRGIYNEQFF
CDR3 DNA: TGTGCCAGCAGCTTATCCAGGGGGATCTACAATGAGCAGTTCTTC

V gene: TRBV6-5
J gene: TRBJ1-2
D gene: -
clone size: -
CDR3 protein: CASSYSRNGYGYTF
CDR3 DNA: TGTGCCAGCAGTTACTCCAGGAATGGATATGGCTACACCTTC

V gene: TRBV5-4
J gene: TRBJ1-1
D gene: -
clone size: -
CDR3 protein: CASSQGKAEAFF
CDR3 DNA: TGTGCCAGCAGCCAAGGGAAGGCTGAAGCTTTCTTT

V gene: TRBV27
J gene: TRBJ1-2
D gene: -
clone size: -
CDR3 protein: CASSFYGAGGYTF
CDR3 DNA: TGTGCCAGCAGTTTTTACGGGGCAGGGGGCTACACCTTC

V gene: TRBV5-4
J gene: TRBJ1-2
D gene: -
clone size: few
CDR3 protein: CASTGPANYGYTF
CDR3 DNA: TGTGCCAGCACAGGGCCTGCTAACTATGGCTACACCTTC

V gene: TRBV5-1
J gene: TRBJ2-2
D gene: TRBD2
clone size: -
CDR3 protein: CASSPRGGREAGELFF
CDR3 DNA: TGCGCCAGCAGCCCCCGCGGGGGGAGGGAGGCCGGGGAGCTGTTTTTT

V gene: TRBV5-1
J gene: TRBJ1-1
D gene: TRBD1
clone size: -
CDR3 protein: CASSSAGTVNTEAFF
CDR3 DNA: TGCGCCAGCAGCTCGGCCGGGACAGTGAACACTGAAGCTTTCTTT

V gene: TRBV2
J gene: TRBJ1-1
D gene: TRBD1
clone size: -
CDR3 protein: CASSPMTGRTEAFF
CDR3 DNA: TGTGCCAGCAGTCCTATGACAGGGAGGACTGAAGCTTTCTTT

V gene: TRBV11-3
J gene: TRBJ2-2
D gene: -
clone size: -
CDR3 protein: CASSPPGGDNTGELFF
CDR3 DNA: TGTGCCAGCAGCCCCCCTGGAGGGGATAACACCGGGGAGCTGTTTTTT

V gene: TRBV6-5
J gene: TRBJ1-1
D gene: -
clone size: -
CDR3 protein: CATASGYTEAFF
CDR3 DNA: TGTGCCACCGCTTCCGGGTACACTGAAGCTTTCTTT

V gene: TRBV2
J gene: TRBJ1-1
D gene: -
clone size: -
CDR3 protein: CASSEWTEAFF
CDR3 DNA: TGTGCCAGCAGTGAATGGACTGAAGCTTTCTTT